One and the same sample provided the 3 T cell receptor beta chains below, sequenced in a study of shared clonotypes between healthy human individuals. Method: immunoSEQ multiplex PCR; TCRdb's copy keeps in-frame clones and lacks some. The sample holds some 650,000 clones, more than 95% seen once. Sequenced sample: naive CD4+ T cells sorted from blood. Noted subset: CD45RA+ positively selected. The receptor source for this set is a woman aged 25-40 years in good health.

The rearrangement uses TRBV28 and TRBJ2-3; TRBD2 aligns across 11 bases. This CDR3 comprises 21 residues. V lost 5 bases to trimming and J lost 4 bases; unmatched junction nucleotides: 23. Germline assignment: CDR1 MDHEN and CDR2 SYDVKM. This CDR3 reads CASSRRLGTSGTKSGADTQYF. In DNA, the CDR3 is TGTGCCAGCAGTAGGCGTCTCGGGACTAGCGGCACCAAGAGCGGCGCAGATACGCAGTATTTT. The full variable domain, with the rest looked up from reference TRBV28 and TRBJ2-3, is DVKVTQSSRYLVKRTGEKVFLECVQDMDHENMFWYRQDPGLGLRLIYFSYDVKMKEKGDIPEGYSVSREKKERFSLILESASTNQTSMYLCASSRRLGTSGTKSGADTQYFGPGTRLTVL.

The chain joins TRBV18 to TRBJ2-3; 8 bases agree with TRBD2. After removal of 3 bases from V and 1 base from J, the junction contained 9 bases not matched to a gene. CDR1 KGHSH and CDR2 LQKENI come from the germline V gene. This CDR3 is 17 amino acids long. In DNA, the CDR3 is TGTGCCAGCTCACCCGGGAGGGGCGTTAAGGGCACAGATACGCAGTATTTT. Translation gives CASSPGRGVKGTDTQYF.

The V call is TRBV11-3, the J call TRBJ2-1; no firm D call. Germline V gene sequence: CDR1 SGHNT, CDR2 YENEEA. The CDR3 is made up of 13 amino acids. V was cut by 5 bases and J by 4 bases, with 9 bases left in between. CDR3 sequence: CASSAGPYNEQFF. CDR3 DNA: TGTGCCAGCAGCGCCGGACCTTACAATGAGCAGTTCTTC.